The 17 T cell receptor beta chains below were found in one sample sequenced in a study of blood T cells in healthy people across ages. Together with a sample-barcoded 5' primer, a J-beta primer mix was included in a second PCR lasting about 7 to 12 cycles. TCRdb re-called the 5' RACE reads through MiXCR, storing one row per CDR3 protein. The data show about 400,000 distinct CDR3 sequences, more than 45% seen once. Sequencing input: blood. All receptors come from a man aged 60 to 75 in good health.

This clonotype occurred a few times. V gene TRBV12-3 or TRBV12-4 combines with J gene TRBJ2-3, with unresolved D. V was clipped by 1 base and J by 0 bases, with 17 bases between them. This CDR3 contains 18 residues. The CDR3 DNA is TGTGCCAGCAGTTTAGTTTGGGATTTAAGGGCTAGCACAGATACGCAGTATTTT. As protein: CASSLVWDLRASTDTQYF.

The chain uses TRBV14 and TRBJ2-1, with no clear D. Germline V lookup: CDR1 SGHDN, CDR2 FVKESK. The CDR3 extends over 13 amino acids. V lost 1 base and J 7 bases, leaving 8 bases between the germline ends. In DNA form, the CDR3 reads TGTGCCAGCAGCCAAGGACCACGGAATGAGCAGTTCTTC. Its translation: CASSQGPRNEQFF.

The V gene is TRBV4-2, the J gene TRBJ2-7, with 10 bases fitting TRBD2. This CDR3 comprises 14 residues. CDR1 LGHNA and CDR2 YNFKEQ come from the germline V gene. V trimming: 5 bases; J trimming: 2 bases; junction bases outside the gene matches: 3. The CDR3 region has the DNA TGTGCCAGCAGCACCAGCGGGGGGGCCTACGAGCAGTACTTC. Amino acid sequence: CASSTSGGAYEQYF.

The chain combines TRBV7-2 with TRBJ1-2, with TRBD1 as a possible D gene (5 bases). The V and J ends lost 5 bases and 8 bases respectively, with 21 bases between them. CDR1 is SGHTA and CDR2 is FQGNSA in the germline V gene. The CDR3 is 15 amino acids. CDR3 sequence: CASSISRDVSLGYTF. The CDR3 region has the DNA TGTGCCAGCAGCATAAGCCGGGACGTAAGCCTCGGCTACACCTTC.

Regarding this clonotype: Relative to the germline gene, one junction end is altered; a read error may explain this. The chain carries TRBV5-1 and TRBJ2-1, with TRBD1 matching over 10 bases. Germline CDR1 reads SGHRS; CDR2 reads YFSETQ. The CDR3 sequence is 15 residues long. Here the CDR3 reads CASRSGTGAYSEQFF. The DNA of the CDR3 is TGCGCCAGCAGGTCCGGGACAGGGGCCTACAGTGAGCAGTTCTTC.

J is TRBJ2-3 and V is TRBV6-5; D is perhaps TRBD1 (5 bases). Germline lookup yields CDR1 MNHEY and CDR2 SVGAGI. The CDR3 totals 13 residues. V lost 6 bases to trimming and J lost 2 bases, with 9 bases between them. CDR3 amino acids: CASRGRFTDTQYF. The CDR3 DNA sequence: TGTGCCAGCAGGGGGCGTTTCACAGATACGCAGTATTTT.

The chain carries TRBV12-3 or TRBV12-4 and TRBJ2-6, with D perhaps TRBD1 (5 bases). This CDR3 contains 15 residues. V lost 3 bases to trimming and J lost 1 base, with 7 bases between them. The CDR3 bases are TGTGCCAGCAGTTTTAGGGGTTCTGGGGCCAACGTCCTGACTTTC. This sequence encodes CASSFRGSGANVLTF.

The V gene is TRBV27, the J gene TRBJ2-5, with D hard to call. Trimming stripped 8 bases from V and 11 bases from J, with 15 bases between. Germline-derived CDR1 and CDR2 are MNHEY and SMNVEV (reference sequence). The CDR3 spans 11 residues. The CDR3, as DNA: TGTGCCAGCCGCCATTGGAGTGAGCAGTACTTC. This sequence encodes CASRHWSEQYF.

This clonotype was observed a few times. The V and J genes are TRBV20-1 and TRBJ1-5; TRBD1 is a possible D gene (6 bases). The CDR3 runs 14 residues. The V gene lost 2 bases and the J gene lost 0 bases, with 8 bases spanning the gap. The germline V gene encodes CDR1 DFQATT and CDR2 SNEGSKA (reference sequence). The CDR3 DNA reads as TGCAGTGCTAGATCAGGGGCTAGCAATCAGCCCCAGCATTTT. This sequence encodes CSARSGASNQPQHF.

V is TRBV7-9 and J is TRBJ2-4; D could derive from TRBD1 or TRBD2 (6 bases each). CDR3 length: 17 residues. Germline V gene sequence: CDR1 SEHNR, CDR2 FQNEAQ (reference sequence). Trimming took 3 bases from V and 0 from J, leaving 15 bases between them. The CDR3 bases are TGTGCCAGCAGCTTTGGGAGGACAGAGCTAGCCAAAAACATTCAGTACTTC. It specifies CASSFGRTELAKNIQYF.

The rearrangement joins TRBV14 to TRBJ1-2; D perhaps matches TRBD1 (6 bases). There are 13 residues in the CDR3. The V gene lost 1 base and the J gene lost 6 bases, with 9 bases spanning the gap. Germline V gives CDR1 SGHDN, CDR2 FVKESK. CDR3 residues: CASSQVRGHGYTF. CDR3 coding DNA: TGTGCCAGCAGCCAAGTCAGGGGCCATGGCTACACCTTC.

The chain couples TRBV30 to TRBJ1-1; 9 nucleotides align to TRBD1. The CDR3 consists of 14 residues. The germline V gene encodes CDR1 GTSNPN and CDR2 SVGIG (reference sequence). Trimming at V came to 6 bases and at J to 0 bases, leaving 5 bases not matched to a gene. The CDR3 nucleotides read TGTGCCTGCCCACAGGGGGCACTGAACACTGAAGCTTTCTTT. Translating gives CACPQGALNTEAFF.

The chain employs TRBV15 and TRBJ1-2; D not certain. V was cut by 0 bases and J by 7 bases, with 12 bases left in between. There are 14 residues in the CDR3. Germline V gene data show CDR1 as LNHNV and CDR2 as YYDKDF (reference sequence). Here the CDR3 DNA reads TGTGCCACCAGCAGAGATCGGGCCTGGGGTGGCTACACCTTC. This gives the protein CATSRDRAWGGYTF. Complete variable domain (other parts from reference TRBV15 and TRBJ1-2): DAMVIQNPRYQVTQFGKPVTLSCSQTLNHNVMYWYQQKSSQAPKLLFHYYDKDFNNEADTPDNFQSRRPNTSFCFLDIRSPGLGDTAMYLCATSRDRAWGGYTFGSGTRLTVV.

This clonotype is medium-sized in the sample. The rearrangement joins TRBV29-1 to TRBJ2-3, with no clear D. Germline CDR1 is SQVTM and CDR2 is ANQGSEA. V lost 1 base and J 6 bases, leaving 14 bases between the germline ends. The CDR3 covers 14 residues. CDR3 bases: TGCAGCGTTGAAGGGGATTCCTCAGCGGATACGCAGTATTTT. Translation gives CSVEGDSSADTQYF.

The chain combines TRBV15 with TRBJ1-4; TRBD1 is a possible D gene (5 bases). The ends were cut back, 5 bases at V and 4 bases at J, with 20 bases in the middle. The CDR3 is 17 amino acids. Germline assignment: CDR1 LNHNV and CDR2 YYDKDF (reference sequence). This chain's CDR3 is CATSFQEIDSYNEKLFF. The CDR3 DNA is TGTGCCACCAGCTTCCAAGAGATAGACAGCTATAATGAAAAACTGTTTTTT.

The chain couples TRBV6-6 to TRBJ2-3; TRBD2 matches 11 bases. Germline CDR1 is MNHNY and CDR2 is SVGAGI (reference sequence). With V trimmed by 0 bases and J by 7 bases, 6 bases remained unmatched. The CDR3 is 16 amino acids. CDR3 nucleotide sequence: TGTGCCAGCAGTTACTCGGGTAGCGGGGGGGGAAATACGCAGTATTTT. Its translation is CASSYSGSGGGNTQYF.

In DNA, the CDR3 is TGTGCCATCAGTGAGTCGAATTGGGGGACAGGGGACGGCTACACCTTC. It translates to CAISESNWGTGDGYTF. J is TRBJ1-2 and V is TRBV10-3, with 10 bases identical to TRBD1. Germline loops: CDR1 ENHRY, CDR2 SYGVKD. This CDR3 spans 16 amino acids. V gave up 0 bases and J gave up 8 bases; unmatched junction bases: 9.